The T cell receptor (beta chain) under discussion was sequenced for a study of blood T cells in healthy people across ages. A few counts support this clonotype. CDR1 SGHVS and CDR2 FNYEAQ come from the germline V gene. Trimming left V 4 bases short and J 5 bases short, with 17 bases between. The CDR3 has 15 amino acids. The authors ran a second PCR of roughly 6 to 12 cycles using a sample-barcoded 5' primer and a J-beta primer mix. A tag from a template-switch adaptor with 12 random nucleotides marked each cDNA molecule. TCRdb passed the 5' RACE reads through MiXCR, listing each CDR3 protein once. Of approximately 800,000 distinct CDR3 sequences listed, 20% to 25% are singletons. In addition, the sample was reused for a study of T cells of mothers and their children.

The specimen sequenced was blood. The chain has TRBV7-6 and TRBJ2-5, with D maybe TRBD2 (7 bases). This TCR was sampled from a boy between 10 and 17 years old in good health. The CDR3 loop reads CASSSGVGGLETQYF. In DNA form, the CDR3 reads TGTGCCAGCAGCTCCGGAGTCGGGGGGCTGGAGACCCAGTACTTC. Filled out from reference TRBV7-6 and TRBJ2-5, the complete variable domain reads GAGVSQSPRYKVTKRGQDVALRCDPISGHVSLYWYRQALGQGPEFLTYFNYEAQQDKSGLPNDRFSAERPEGSISTLTIQRTEQRDSAMYRCASSSGVGGLETQYFGPGTRLLVL.